This passage covers 22 T cell receptor beta chains from one sample sequenced in a study of T cells in Graves' hyperthyroidism and ophthalmopathy (dated by TCRdb to about 2019). The method was multiplex PCR. Sequenced on an Illumina HiSeq 2000. Amplification of TCR beta CDR3 regions was carried out from RNA transcripts. The first round of RT-PCR for the TCR CDR3 was performed with the HTBI primer set and the Qiagen OneStep RT-PCR kit. The public sequencing data were trimmed at Q25 with fastp and processed into clonotypes with MiXCR by TCRdb, which kept only in-frame beta chains. Each entry merges the rows of one CDR3 protein and shows their most common DNA and genes. Across this sample there are roughly 420,000 distinct CDR3 sequences, with roughly 13% seen only once. 4% to 6.5% of the sample lies in the top ten. The specimen was blood. The receptors shown here come from a woman between 18 and 29 years old with Graves' hyperthyroidism.

This rearrangement joins TRBV28 to TRBJ2-1, with D possibly TRBD2 on 6 matching bases. V was shortened by 6 bases and J by 7 bases, with 16 bases between the two germline ends. Germline CDR1 reads MDHEN; CDR2 reads SYDVKM. The CDR3 sequence is 14 residues long. DNA of the CDR3: TGTGCCAGCAGGACGGGAGATTTACCAAATGAGCAGTTCTTC. It specifies CASRTGDLPNEQFF.

Ten or more counts support this clonotype. The rearrangement links TRBV18 to TRBJ2-1; 7 bases are a match to TRBD1. This CDR3 contains 13 residues. Germline V gene data show CDR1 as KGHSH and CDR2 as LQKENI. V dropped 4 bases and J dropped 15; count of bases not matched to a gene: 12. CDR3 sequence reads: CASSLGDSRGLFF. CDR3 in DNA: TGTGCCAGCTCACTTGGGGACAGTAGAGGGCTGTTCTTC.

This clonotype has more than one count but fewer than ten. The chain couples TRBV9 to TRBJ2-3, with D hard to call. V lost 3 bases, J lost 2 bases, and 7 bases lay in between. CDR3 length: 13 residues. The germline V gene encodes CDR1 SGDLS and CDR2 YYNGEE. CDR3 amino acids: CASSEPHTDTQYF. CDR3 coding DNA: TGTGCCAGCAGCGAGCCCCACACAGATACGCAGTATTTT. Variable domain in full (rest from reference TRBV9 and TRBJ2-3): DSGVTQTPKHLITATGQRVTLRCSPRSGDLSVYWYQQSLDQGLQFLIQYYNGEERAKGNILERFSAQQFPDLHSELNLSSLELGDSALYFCASSEPHTDTQYFGPGTRLTVL.

Many counts were recorded for this clonotype. The gene calls are TRBV15 and TRBJ1-1, with unresolved D. The V gene's germline CDR1 is LNHNV and CDR2 YYDKDF (reference sequence). Trimming took off 0 bases at V and 6 bases at J, with 8 bases between the two ends. This CDR3 region has 13 residues. As DNA, the CDR3 is TGTGCCACCAGCAGAGATCTAGACTCTGAAGCTTTCTTT. It translates to CATSRDLDSEAFF.

The chain has TRBV20-1 and TRBJ2-7, with no clear D. The V end was cut by 1 base, the J end by 2 bases, with 3 bases between. CDR3 length: 11 residues. Per the germline V gene, CDR1 is DFQATT and CDR2 is SNEGSKA (reference sequence). The CDR3 loop reads CSARAPYEQYF. As DNA, the CDR3 is TGCAGTGCTAGAGCCCCCTACGAGCAGTACTTC.

This clonotype was seen repeatedly, ten times or more. The chain joins TRBV10-3 to TRBJ2-3, with a possible D match to TRBD2 (7 bases). V dropped 3 bases and J dropped 6 bases, with 16 bases sitting between them. The CDR3 consists of 15 residues. Per germline, CDR1 ENHRY and CDR2 SYGVKD. CDR3 loop: CAISDGSWGGDTQYF. The CDR3 nucleotides read TGTGCCATCAGTGACGGTAGCTGGGGGGGCGATACGCAGTATTTT.

In this sample, this clonotype turned up a few times. The genes are TRBV7-3 and TRBJ2-2; the match to TRBD1 covers 8 bases. The J segment lost 6 bases and the V segment lost 1 base, leaving 4 bases of the junction unmatched. This CDR3 is built from 15 residues. Germline V CDR1 and CDR2: SGHTA, FQGTGA. The DNA for the CDR3 is TGTGCCAGCAGCTTAAGCTTACAGGGGGCCGGGGAGCTGTTTTTT. Residues: CASSLSLQGAGELFF.

The chain uses TRBV10-3 and TRBJ2-7, with TRBD1 matching 7 bases. Trimming removed 4 bases from V and 2 bases from J; junction bases left unmatched: 2. CDR1 ENHRY and CDR2 SYGVKD come from the germline V gene. CDR3 length equals 13 residues. CDR3: CAISGTGAYEQYF. Written as DNA, the CDR3 is TGTGCCATCAGTGGGACAGGAGCCTACGAGCAGTACTTC.

This clonotype was counted ten times or more. This chain links TRBV2 with TRBJ1-2; the D gene is possibly TRBD1 (5 bases). Germline V gene lookup returns CDR1 SNHLY and CDR2 FYNNEI. V was pared by 3 bases and J by 5 bases, with 10 bases between. The CDR3 contains 13 residues. CDR3 in amino acids: CASSETGRYGYTF. The CDR3 DNA sequence: TGTGCCAGCAGTGAGACGGGACGGTATGGCTACACCTTC. The whole variable domain, filled in from reference TRBV2 and TRBJ1-2, reads EPEVTQTPSHQVTQMGQEVILRCVPISNHLYFYWYRQILGQKVEFLVSFYNNEISEKSEIFDDQFSVERPDGSNFTLKIRSTKLEDSAMYFCASSETGRYGYTFGSGTRLTVV.

This clonotype was counted ten times or more. The chain combines TRBV19 with TRBJ2-5; 8 bases agree with TRBD1. V shed 3 bases, J shed 5 bases, and the junction held 8 bases outside the gene matches. The CDR3 runs 15 residues. Germline V gives CDR1 LNHDA, CDR2 SQIVND (reference sequence). The CDR3 loop is CASSIWVRGQETQYF. The CDR3, as DNA: TGTGCCAGTAGTATCTGGGTCAGGGGGCAGGAGACCCAGTACTTC.

This clonotype was seen many times. The CDR3: CASSLRLGGDEQFF. The CDR3 DNA reads TGTGCCAGCAGCTTGAGGCTAGGAGGGGATGAGCAGTTCTTC. The chain recombines TRBV5-8 with TRBJ2-1, with D perhaps TRBD2 (6 bases). Trimming stripped 1 base from V and 8 bases from J, with 13 bases between. This CDR3 has 14 amino acids. Per the germline V gene, CDR1 is SGHTS and CDR2 is YDEGEE.

The table lists this clonotype with many counts. The chain carries TRBV5-5 and TRBJ1-5; a weak D match, TRBD1 (5 bases). Germline V CDR1 and CDR2: SGHKS, YYEKEE (reference sequence). The CDR3 covers 16 residues. Trimming shortened V by 2 bases and J by 1 base, and 13 bases separated the two germline ends. Here the CDR3 DNA reads TGTGCCAGCAGCTTCCGGGGCCCGGCAAGCAATCAGCCCCAGCATTTT. Protein: CASSFRGPASNQPQHF. The full variable domain, rest sourced from reference TRBV5-5 and TRBJ1-5, is DAGVTQSPTHLIKTRGQQVTLRCSPISGHKSVSWYQQVLGQGPQFIFQYYEKEERGRGNFPDRFSARQFPNYSSELNVNALLLGDSALYLCASSFRGPASNQPQHFGDGTRLSIL.

This clonotype was counted at least ten times. The rearrangement uses TRBV12-5 and TRBJ2-7; D possibly corresponds to TRBD1 (7 bases). V was clipped by 1 base and J by 3 bases, with 16 bases between them. The CDR3 loop spans 16 amino acids. Germline-derived CDR1 and CDR2 are LGHNT and FRNRAP. The CDR3 DNA follows: TGTGCTAGTGGTTTGGACAGCGGGCACAGGGGCTACGAGCAGTACTTC. This gives the protein CASGLDSGHRGYEQYF.

This clonotype showed up many times. The chain uses TRBV12-3 or TRBV12-4 and TRBJ2-3; 14 nucleotides align to TRBD2. The CDR3 totals 18 residues. The J segment lost 2 bases and the V segment lost 4 bases, leaving 8 bases of the junction unmatched. In DNA form, the CDR3 reads TGTGCCAGCAGTTCGCGGACTAGCGGGAGGACTATCACAGATACGCAGTATTTT. Translating it yields CASSSRTSGRTITDTQYF.

This clonotype was picked up a small number of times. The chain combines TRBV19 with TRBJ1-2, with D possibly matching TRBD1 (5 bases). V was trimmed by 3 bases and J by 2 bases, leaving 16 bases between them. Germline V gene lookup returns CDR1 LNHDA and CDR2 SQIVND (reference sequence). This CDR3 is built from 16 residues. As DNA, the CDR3 is TGTGCCAGTAGTATTACCCTCGGGGCTGGGAACTATGGCTACACCTTC. Translation: CASSITLGAGNYGYTF.

This clonotype has a count of ten or more. V gene TRBV27 combines with J gene TRBJ2-3; tentatively, D is TRBD1 (6 bases). This CDR3 comprises 15 residues. The V end lost 5 bases, the J end lost 1 base, and 13 bases lay between the germline ends. The germline CDR1 and CDR2 sequences are MNHEY and SMNVEV (reference sequence). CDR3 loop: CASSTRDTGTDTQYF. The DNA for the CDR3 is TGTGCCAGCAGTACCCGGGACACCGGCACAGATACGCAGTATTTT.

The chain links TRBV7-6 to TRBJ2-3; a weak D match, TRBD1 (6 bases). Per germline, CDR1 SGHVS and CDR2 FNYEAQ. With 1 base removed from V and 5 bases from J, the gap between germline ends came to 13 bases. The CDR3 sequence is 15 residues long. The CDR3 DNA is TGTGCCAGCAGCTTAGGAGGGGGAGTGGGAGATACGCAGTATTTT. Its translation: CASSLGGGVGDTQYF.

By share, this clonotype ranks as medium-sized. This rearrangement joins TRBV20-1 to TRBJ1-1; D uncertain. Trimming cost V 2 bases and J 0 bases, with 10 bases left between them. Germline CDR1 and CDR2: DFQATT and SNEGSKA (reference sequence). The CDR3 runs 14 residues. CDR3 sequence: CSARSAGVNTEAFF. The CDR3 coding sequence is TGCAGTGCTAGATCGGCAGGAGTGAACACTGAAGCTTTCTTT.

This clonotype was picked up a small number of times. This chain joins TRBV4-1 and TRBJ2-1; 9 nucleotides line up with TRBD2. Germline-derived CDR1 and CDR2 are MGHRA and YSYEKL. The CDR3 is made up of 19 amino acids. V was clipped by 2 bases and J by 7 bases; unmatched bases: 18. The CDR3 sequence is CASSQSSPTGTSMLNEQFF. CDR3 nucleotides: TGCGCCAGCAGCCAATCAAGCCCTACCGGGACTAGCATGTTGAATGAGCAGTTCTTC.

At least ten counts were recorded for this clonotype. The rearrangement links TRBV6-2 or TRBV6-3 to TRBJ2-2; D might be TRBD1 (6 bases). Trimming took 6 bases from V and 3 from J, leaving 17 bases between them. The CDR3 length is 16 residues. Germline values: CDR1 MNHEY, CDR2 SVGEGT. CDR3 loop: CASRDRTGKDTGELFF. CDR3 sequence (DNA): TGTGCCAGCAGAGACAGGACTGGGAAGGACACCGGGGAGCTGTTTTTT.

This clonotype has ten or more counts. The chain recombines TRBV30 with TRBJ1-1, with unresolved D. V lost 1 base, J lost 1 base, and 7 bases lay in between. Germline V lookup: CDR1 GTSNPN, CDR2 SVGIG (reference sequence). CDR3 length: 13 amino acids. In nucleotides, the CDR3 is TGTGCCTGGAGTGCGGTCAGGAACACTGAAGCTTTCTTT. Its protein product is CAWSAVRNTEAFF.

This clonotype was recorded at least ten times. The V and J genes are TRBV7-8 and TRBJ2-5; the D gene could be TRBD1 or TRBD2 (6 bases each). This CDR3 comprises 14 residues. Germline-derived CDR1 and CDR2 are SGHVS and FQNEAQ. Trimming left V 3 bases short and J 5 bases short, with 13 bases between. CDR3 loop: CASSFSGARETQYF. Here the CDR3 DNA reads TGTGCCAGCAGCTTCTCGGGGGCGCGTGAGACCCAGTACTTC.